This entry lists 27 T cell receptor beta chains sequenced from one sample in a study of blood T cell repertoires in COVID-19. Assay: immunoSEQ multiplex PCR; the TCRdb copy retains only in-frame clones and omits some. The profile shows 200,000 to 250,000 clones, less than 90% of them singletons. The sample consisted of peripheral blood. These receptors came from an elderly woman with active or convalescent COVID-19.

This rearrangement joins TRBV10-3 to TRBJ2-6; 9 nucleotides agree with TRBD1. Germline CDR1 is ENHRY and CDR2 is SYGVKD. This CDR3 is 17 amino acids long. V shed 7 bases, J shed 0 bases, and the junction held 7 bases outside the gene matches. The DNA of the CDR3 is TGTGCCATCACTACGGACAGGGGAGGCTCTGGGGCCAACGTCCTGACTTTC. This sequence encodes CAITTDRGGSGANVLTF.

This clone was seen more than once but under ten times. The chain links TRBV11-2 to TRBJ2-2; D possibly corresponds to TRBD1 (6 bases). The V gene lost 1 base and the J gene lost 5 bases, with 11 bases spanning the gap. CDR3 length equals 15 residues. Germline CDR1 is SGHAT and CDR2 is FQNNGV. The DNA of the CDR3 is TGTGCCAGCAGCTTAGGCCTTCAGGGGACCGGGGAGCTGTTTTTT. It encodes CASSLGLQGTGELFF.

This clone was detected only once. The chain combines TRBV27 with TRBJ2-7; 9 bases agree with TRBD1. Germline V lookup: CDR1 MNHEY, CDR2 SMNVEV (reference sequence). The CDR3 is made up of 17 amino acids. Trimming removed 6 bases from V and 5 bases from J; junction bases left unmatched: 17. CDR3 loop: CASSPIPGQGNSDEQYF. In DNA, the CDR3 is TGTGCCAGCAGCCCAATCCCGGGACAGGGAAATTCGGACGAGCAGTACTTC.

DNA of the CDR3: TGTGCCAGCAGTTATGCGCGCGGGAGAGGGGAGACCCAGTACTTC. This sequence encodes CASSYARGRGETQYF. V and J are TRBV6-5 and TRBJ2-5; 7 bases agree with TRBD2. CDR3 length: 15 amino acids. CDR1 MNHEY and CDR2 SVGAGI come from the germline V gene. Trimming took 3 bases from V and 5 from J; bases not matched to a gene: 9.

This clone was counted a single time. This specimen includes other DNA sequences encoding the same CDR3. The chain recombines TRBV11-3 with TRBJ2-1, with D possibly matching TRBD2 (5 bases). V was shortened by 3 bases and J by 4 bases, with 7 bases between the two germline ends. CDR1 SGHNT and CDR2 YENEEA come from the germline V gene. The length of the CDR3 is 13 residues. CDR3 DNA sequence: TGTGCCAGCAGCTTGGGCGGGTACAATGAGCAGTTCTTC. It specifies CASSLGGYNEQFF.

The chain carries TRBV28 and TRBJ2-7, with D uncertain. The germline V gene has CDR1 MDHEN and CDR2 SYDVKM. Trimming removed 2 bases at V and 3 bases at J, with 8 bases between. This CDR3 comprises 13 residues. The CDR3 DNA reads TGTGCCAGCAGTTTACAGGAAGACTACGAGCAGTACTTC. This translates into CASSLQEDYEQYF.

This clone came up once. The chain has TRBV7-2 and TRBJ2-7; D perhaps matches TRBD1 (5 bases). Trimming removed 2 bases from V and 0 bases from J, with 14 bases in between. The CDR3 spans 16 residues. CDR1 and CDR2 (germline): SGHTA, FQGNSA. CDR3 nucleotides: TGTGCCAGCAGCTTACTAGTTGACAGTGTCTCCTACGAGCAGTACTTC. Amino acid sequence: CASSLLVDSVSYEQYF.

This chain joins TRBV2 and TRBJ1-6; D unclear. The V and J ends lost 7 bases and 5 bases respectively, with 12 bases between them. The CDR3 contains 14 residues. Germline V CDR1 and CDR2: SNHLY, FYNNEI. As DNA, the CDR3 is TGTGCCAGCATGGTGGACGGGAATAATTCACCCCTCCACTTT. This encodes CASMVDGNNSPLHF.

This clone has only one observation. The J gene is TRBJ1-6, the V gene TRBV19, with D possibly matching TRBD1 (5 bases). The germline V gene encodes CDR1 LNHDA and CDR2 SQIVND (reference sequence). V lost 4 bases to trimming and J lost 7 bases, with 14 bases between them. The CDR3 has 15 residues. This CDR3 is CASSTRQQRNSPLHF. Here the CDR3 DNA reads TGTGCCAGTAGTACGCGACAGCAAAGAAATTCACCCCTCCACTTT.

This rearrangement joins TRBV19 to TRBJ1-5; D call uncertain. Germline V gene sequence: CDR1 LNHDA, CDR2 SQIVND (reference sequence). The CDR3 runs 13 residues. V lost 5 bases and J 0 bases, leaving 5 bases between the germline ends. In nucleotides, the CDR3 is TGTGCCAGTAGTGCGTTTAGCAATCAGCCCCAGCATTTT. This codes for CASSAFSNQPQHF.

CDR3 bases: TGTGCCAGCAGCGACTTCACAGGGGTAAAGAGCAATCAGCCCCAGCATTTT. This encodes CASSDFTGVKSNQPQHF. The V gene is TRBV9, the J gene TRBJ1-5; 7 nucleotides agree with TRBD1. Germline values: CDR1 SGDLS, CDR2 YYNGEE. The J segment lost 1 base and the V segment lost 3 bases, leaving 10 bases of the junction unmatched. The CDR3 is 17 residues long. The variable domain in full, completed from reference TRBV9 and TRBJ1-5, reads DSGVTQTPKHLITATGQRVTLRCSPRSGDLSVYWYQQSLDQGLQFLIQYYNGEERAKGNILERFSAQQFPDLHSELNLSSLELGDSALYFCASSDFTGVKSNQPQHFGDGTRLSIL.

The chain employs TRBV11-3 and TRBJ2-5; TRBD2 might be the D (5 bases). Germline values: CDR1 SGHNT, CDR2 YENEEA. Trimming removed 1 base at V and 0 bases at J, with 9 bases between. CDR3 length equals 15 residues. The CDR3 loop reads CASSLGPSYQETQYF. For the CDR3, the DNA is TGTGCCAGCAGCTTAGGGCCTAGCTACCAAGAGACCCAGTACTTC. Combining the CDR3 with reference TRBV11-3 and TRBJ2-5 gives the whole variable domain EAGVVQSPRYKIIEKKQPVAFWCNPISGHNTLYWYLQNLGQGPELLIRYENEEAVDDSQLPKDRFSAERLKGVDSTLKIQPAELGDSAVYLCASSLGPSYQETQYFGPGTRLLVL.

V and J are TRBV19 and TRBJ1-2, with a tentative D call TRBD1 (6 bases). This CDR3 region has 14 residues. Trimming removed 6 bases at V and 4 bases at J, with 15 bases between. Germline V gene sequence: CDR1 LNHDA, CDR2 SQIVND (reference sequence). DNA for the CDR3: TGTGCCAGTAGCCCCGACAGGTTTTCCTATGGCTACACCTTC. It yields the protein CASSPDRFSYGYTF.

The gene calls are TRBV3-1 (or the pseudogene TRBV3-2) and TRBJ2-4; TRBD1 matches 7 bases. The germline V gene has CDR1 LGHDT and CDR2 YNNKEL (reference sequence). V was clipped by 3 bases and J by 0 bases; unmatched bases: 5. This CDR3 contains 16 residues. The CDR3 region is CASSHGDRLAKNIQYF. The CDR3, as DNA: TGTGCCAGCAGCCACGGGGACAGACTAGCCAAAAACATTCAGTACTTC.

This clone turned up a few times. CDR3: CASSPDFNEQFF. The CDR3 bases are TGTGCCAGCAGCCCTGACTTTAATGAGCAGTTCTTC. The V call is TRBV11-2, the J call TRBJ2-1; no clear D. The length of the CDR3 is 12 residues. Trimming took 5 bases from V and 7 from J, leaving 9 bases between them. Germline V gives CDR1 SGHAT, CDR2 FQNNGV.

In DNA form, the CDR3 reads TGTGCCAGTAGTATTGAGCGGACAGCAATGTATAGCAATCAGCCCCAGCATTTT. Its protein product is CASSIERTAMYSNQPQHF. This chain uses TRBV19 with TRBJ1-5; D may be TRBD1 (6 bases). V lost 3 bases to trimming and J lost 0 bases, with 18 bases between them. Germline V gene lookup returns CDR1 LNHDA and CDR2 SQIVND (reference sequence). CDR3 length: 18 amino acids.

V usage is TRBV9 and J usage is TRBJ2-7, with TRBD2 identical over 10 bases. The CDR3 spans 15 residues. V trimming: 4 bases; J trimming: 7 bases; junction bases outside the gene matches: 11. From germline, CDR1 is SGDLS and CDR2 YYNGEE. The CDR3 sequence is CASSIGLAAAREQYF. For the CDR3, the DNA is TGTGCCAGCAGCATCGGACTAGCGGCGGCTCGGGAGCAGTACTTC.

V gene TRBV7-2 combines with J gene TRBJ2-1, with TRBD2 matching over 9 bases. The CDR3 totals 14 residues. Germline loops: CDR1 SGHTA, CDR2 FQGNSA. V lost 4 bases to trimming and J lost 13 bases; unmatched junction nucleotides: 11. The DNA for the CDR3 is TGTGCCAGCAGCTGGGCTAGCGGGACCGATTCTCAGTTCTTC. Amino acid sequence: CASSWASGTDSQFF.

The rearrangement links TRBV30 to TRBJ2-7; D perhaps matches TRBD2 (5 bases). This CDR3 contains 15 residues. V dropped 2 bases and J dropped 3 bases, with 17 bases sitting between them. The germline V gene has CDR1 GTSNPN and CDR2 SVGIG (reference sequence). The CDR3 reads CAWSIGGPFNYEQYF. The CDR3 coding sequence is TGTGCCTGGAGTATAGGCGGGCCATTTAACTACGAGCAGTACTTC.

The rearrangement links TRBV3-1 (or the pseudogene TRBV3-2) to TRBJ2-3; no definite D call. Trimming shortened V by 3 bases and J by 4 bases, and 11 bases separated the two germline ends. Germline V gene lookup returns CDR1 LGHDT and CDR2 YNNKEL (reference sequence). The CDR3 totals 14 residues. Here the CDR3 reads CASSHDMVPDTQYF. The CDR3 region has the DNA TGTGCCAGCAGCCACGACATGGTTCCAGATACGCAGTATTTT.

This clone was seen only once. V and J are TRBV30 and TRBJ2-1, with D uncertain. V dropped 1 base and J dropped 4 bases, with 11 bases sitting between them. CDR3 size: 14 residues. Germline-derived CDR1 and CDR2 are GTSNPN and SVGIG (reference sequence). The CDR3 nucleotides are TGTGCCTGGAGTGGGAGTAGCTTGTACAATGAGCAGTTCTTC. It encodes CAWSGSSLYNEQFF.

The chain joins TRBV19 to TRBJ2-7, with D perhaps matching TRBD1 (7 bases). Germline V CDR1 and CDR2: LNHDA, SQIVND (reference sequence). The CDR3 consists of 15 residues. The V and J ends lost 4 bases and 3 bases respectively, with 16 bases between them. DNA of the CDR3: TGTGCCAGTAGTACCCGACAGGGAGCGGGCTACGAGCAGTACTTC. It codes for CASSTRQGAGYEQYF.

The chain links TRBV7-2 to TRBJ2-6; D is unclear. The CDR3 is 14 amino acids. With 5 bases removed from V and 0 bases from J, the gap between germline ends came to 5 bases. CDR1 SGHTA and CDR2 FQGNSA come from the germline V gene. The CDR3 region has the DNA TGTGCCAGCAGCGTCAACTCTGGGGCCAACGTCCTGACTTTC. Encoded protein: CASSVNSGANVLTF.

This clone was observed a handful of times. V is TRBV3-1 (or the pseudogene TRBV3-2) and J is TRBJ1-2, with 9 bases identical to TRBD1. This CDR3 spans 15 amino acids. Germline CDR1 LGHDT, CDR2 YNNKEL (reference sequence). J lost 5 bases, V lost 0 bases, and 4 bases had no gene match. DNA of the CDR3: TGTGCCAGCAGCCAAGATATGGGACAGGGTTATGGCTACACCTTC. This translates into CASSQDMGQGYGYTF.

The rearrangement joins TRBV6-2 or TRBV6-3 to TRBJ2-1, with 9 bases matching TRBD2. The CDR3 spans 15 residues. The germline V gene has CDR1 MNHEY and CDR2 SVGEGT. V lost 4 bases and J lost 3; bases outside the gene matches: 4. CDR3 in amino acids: CASSSIAGDYNEQFF. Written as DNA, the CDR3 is TGTGCCAGCAGTTCTATAGCGGGGGACTACAATGAGCAGTTCTTC.

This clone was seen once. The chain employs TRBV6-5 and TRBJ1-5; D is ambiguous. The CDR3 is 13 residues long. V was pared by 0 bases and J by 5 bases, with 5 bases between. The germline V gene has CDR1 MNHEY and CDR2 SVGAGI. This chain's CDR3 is CASSYSPDQPQHF. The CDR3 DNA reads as TGTGCCAGCAGTTACTCCCCAGATCAGCCCCAGCATTTT.

The CDR3 DNA reads as TGTGCCAGCTCACCCGAAATCGGGACAGCCTACGAGCAGTACTTC. Residues: CASSPEIGTAYEQYF. The chain has TRBV18 and TRBJ2-7; 7 nucleotides match TRBD1. V lost 3 bases to trimming and J lost 2 bases; unmatched junction nucleotides: 7. The CDR3 is 15 amino acids. Germline CDR1 and CDR2: KGHSH and LQKENI.